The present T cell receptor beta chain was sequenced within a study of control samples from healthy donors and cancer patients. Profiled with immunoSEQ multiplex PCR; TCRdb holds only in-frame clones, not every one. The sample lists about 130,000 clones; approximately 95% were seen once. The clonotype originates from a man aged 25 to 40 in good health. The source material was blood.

DNA of the CDR3: TGTGCCACCGGGACAGGGTGGACAGATACGCAGTATTTT. This gives the protein CATGTGWTDTQYF. The chain uses TRBV6-5 and TRBJ2-3; TRBD1 matches 9 bases. Germline CDR1 is MNHEY and CDR2 is SVGAGI. V lost 10 bases, J lost 3 bases, and 5 bases stayed unmatched. This CDR3 has 13 amino acids.